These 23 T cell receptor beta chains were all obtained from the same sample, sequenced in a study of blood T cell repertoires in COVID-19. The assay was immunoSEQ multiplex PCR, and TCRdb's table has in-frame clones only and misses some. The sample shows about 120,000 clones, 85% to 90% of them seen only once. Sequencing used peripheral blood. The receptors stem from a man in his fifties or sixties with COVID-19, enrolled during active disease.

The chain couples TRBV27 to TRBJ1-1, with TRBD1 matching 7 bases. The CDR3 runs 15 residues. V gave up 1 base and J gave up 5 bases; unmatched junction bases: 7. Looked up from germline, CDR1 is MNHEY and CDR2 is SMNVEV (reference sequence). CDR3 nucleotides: TGTGCCAGCAGTTTATGGGGACAGAGCAAAACTGAAGCTTTCTTT. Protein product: CASSLWGQSKTEAFF.

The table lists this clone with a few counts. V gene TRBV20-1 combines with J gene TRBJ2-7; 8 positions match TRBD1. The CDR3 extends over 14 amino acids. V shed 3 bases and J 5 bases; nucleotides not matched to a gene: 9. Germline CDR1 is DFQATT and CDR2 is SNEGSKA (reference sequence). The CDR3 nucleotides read TGCAGTGCTAGTGGAGGACAGGGCTATCACGAGCAGTACTTC. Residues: CSASGGQGYHEQYF.

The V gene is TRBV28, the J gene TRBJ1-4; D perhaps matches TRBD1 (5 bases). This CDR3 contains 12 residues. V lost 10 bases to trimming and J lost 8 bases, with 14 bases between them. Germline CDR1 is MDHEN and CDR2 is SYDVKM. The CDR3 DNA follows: TGTGCCACTACGGAGGAGGGGGAAAAACTGTTTTTT. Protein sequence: CATTEEGEKLFF.

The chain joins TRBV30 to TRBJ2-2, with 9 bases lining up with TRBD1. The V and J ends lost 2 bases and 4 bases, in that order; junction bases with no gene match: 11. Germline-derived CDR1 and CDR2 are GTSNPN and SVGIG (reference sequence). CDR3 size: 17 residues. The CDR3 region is CAWSNAGTGWGTGELFF. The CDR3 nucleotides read TGTGCCTGGAGTAACGCCGGGACAGGGTGGGGCACCGGGGAGCTGTTTTTT.

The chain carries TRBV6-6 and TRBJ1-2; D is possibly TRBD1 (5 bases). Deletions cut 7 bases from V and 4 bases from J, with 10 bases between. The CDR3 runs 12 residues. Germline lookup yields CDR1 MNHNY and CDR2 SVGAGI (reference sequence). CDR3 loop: CASNRGGYGYTF. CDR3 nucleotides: TGTGCCAGCAATCGCGGGGGCTATGGCTACACCTTC.

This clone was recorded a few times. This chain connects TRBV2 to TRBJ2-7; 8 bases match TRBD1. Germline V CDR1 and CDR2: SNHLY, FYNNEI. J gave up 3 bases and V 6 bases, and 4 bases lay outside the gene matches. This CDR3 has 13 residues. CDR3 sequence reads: CASRGGTGYEQYF. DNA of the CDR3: TGTGCCAGCAGAGGCGGGACAGGCTACGAGCAGTACTTC.

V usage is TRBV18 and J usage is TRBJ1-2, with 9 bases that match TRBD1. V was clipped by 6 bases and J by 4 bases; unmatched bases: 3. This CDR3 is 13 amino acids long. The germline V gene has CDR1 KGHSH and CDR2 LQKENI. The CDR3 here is CASSGTGSYGYTF. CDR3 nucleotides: TGTGCCAGCTCCGGGACAGGGAGCTATGGCTACACCTTC. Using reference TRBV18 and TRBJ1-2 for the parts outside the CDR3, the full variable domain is NAGVMQNPRHLVRRRGQEARLRCSPMKGHSHVYWYRQLPEEGLKFMVYLQKENIIDESGMPKERFSAEFPKEGPSILRIQQVVRGDSAAYFCASSGTGSYGYTFGSGTRLTVV.

The DNA for the CDR3 is TGTGCCAGCAGTCCCCGACCGGGAAACTATGGCTACACCTTC. It yields the protein CASSPRPGNYGYTF. The chain is built from TRBV6-5 and TRBJ1-2; D remains ambiguous. The CDR3 contains 14 residues. V lost 5 bases to trimming and J lost 2 bases, with 12 bases between them. The germline V gene encodes CDR1 MNHEY and CDR2 SVGAGI.

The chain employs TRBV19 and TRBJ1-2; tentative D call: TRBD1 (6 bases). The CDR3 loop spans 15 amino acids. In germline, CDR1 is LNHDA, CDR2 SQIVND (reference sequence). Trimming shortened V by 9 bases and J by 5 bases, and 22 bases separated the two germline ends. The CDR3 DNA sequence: TGTGCCAGCCGAACGCAGGGGTCGAGAATTTATGGCTACACCTTC. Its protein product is CASRTQGSRIYGYTF.

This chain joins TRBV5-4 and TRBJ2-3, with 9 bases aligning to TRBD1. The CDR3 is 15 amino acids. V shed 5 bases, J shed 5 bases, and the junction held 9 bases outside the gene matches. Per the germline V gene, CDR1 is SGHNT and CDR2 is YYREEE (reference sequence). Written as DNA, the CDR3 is TGTGCCAGCAGACCTGCGGGACAGGGTGTAGATACGCAGTATTTT. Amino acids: CASRPAGQGVDTQYF.

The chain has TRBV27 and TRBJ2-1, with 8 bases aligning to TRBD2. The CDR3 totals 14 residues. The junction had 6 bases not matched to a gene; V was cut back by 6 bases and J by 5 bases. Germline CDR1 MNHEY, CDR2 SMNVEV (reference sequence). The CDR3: CASRTGGPHNEQFF. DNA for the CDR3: TGTGCCAGCAGGACGGGGGGGCCACACAATGAGCAGTTCTTC.

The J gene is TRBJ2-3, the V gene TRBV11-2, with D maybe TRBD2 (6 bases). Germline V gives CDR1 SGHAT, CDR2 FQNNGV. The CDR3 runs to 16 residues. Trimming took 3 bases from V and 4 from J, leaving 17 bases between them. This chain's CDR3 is CASSFGGPTSADTQYF. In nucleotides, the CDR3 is TGTGCCAGCAGCTTCGGGGGACCCACGTCGGCAGATACGCAGTATTTT.

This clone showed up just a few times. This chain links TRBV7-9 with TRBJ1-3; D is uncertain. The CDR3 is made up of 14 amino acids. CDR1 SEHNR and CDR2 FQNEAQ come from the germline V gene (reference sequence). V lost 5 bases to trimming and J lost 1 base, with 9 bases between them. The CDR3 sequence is CASSREASGNTIYF. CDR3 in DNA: TGTGCCAGCAGCAGGGAAGCGTCTGGAAACACCATATATTTT.

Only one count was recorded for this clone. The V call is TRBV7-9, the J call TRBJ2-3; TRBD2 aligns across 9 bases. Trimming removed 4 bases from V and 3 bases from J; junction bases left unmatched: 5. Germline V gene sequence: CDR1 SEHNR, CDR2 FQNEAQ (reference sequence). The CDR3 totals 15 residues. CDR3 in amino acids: CASSSLAGITDTQYF. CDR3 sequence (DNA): TGTGCCAGCAGCTCCCTAGCGGGGATAACAGATACGCAGTATTTT.

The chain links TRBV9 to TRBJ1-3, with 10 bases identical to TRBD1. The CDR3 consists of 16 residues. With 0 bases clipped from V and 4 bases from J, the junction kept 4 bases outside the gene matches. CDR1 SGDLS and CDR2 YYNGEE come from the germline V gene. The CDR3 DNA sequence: TGTGCCAGCAGCGTAGTGGGGACAGGGGCCGGAAACACCATATATTTT. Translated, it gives CASSVVGTGAGNTIYF. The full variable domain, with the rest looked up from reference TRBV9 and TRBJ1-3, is DSGVTQTPKHLITATGQRVTLRCSPRSGDLSVYWYQQSLDQGLQFLIQYYNGEERAKGNILERFSAQQFPDLHSELNLSSLELGDSALYFCASSVVGTGAGNTIYFGEGSWLTVV.

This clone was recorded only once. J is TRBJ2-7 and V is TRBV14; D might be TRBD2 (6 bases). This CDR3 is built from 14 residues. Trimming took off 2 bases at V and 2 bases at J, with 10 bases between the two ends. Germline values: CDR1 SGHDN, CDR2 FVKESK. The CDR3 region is CASSQYPGAYEQYF. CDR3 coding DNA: TGTGCCAGCAGCCAATACCCGGGAGCCTACGAGCAGTACTTC.

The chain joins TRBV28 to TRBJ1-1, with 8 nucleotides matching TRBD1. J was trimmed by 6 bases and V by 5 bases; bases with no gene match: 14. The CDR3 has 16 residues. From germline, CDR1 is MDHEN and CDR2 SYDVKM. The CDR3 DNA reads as TGTGCCAGCAGTGCCCCCGCCGGACAGGGCCGTGCTGAAGCTTTCTTT. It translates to CASSAPAGQGRAEAFF.

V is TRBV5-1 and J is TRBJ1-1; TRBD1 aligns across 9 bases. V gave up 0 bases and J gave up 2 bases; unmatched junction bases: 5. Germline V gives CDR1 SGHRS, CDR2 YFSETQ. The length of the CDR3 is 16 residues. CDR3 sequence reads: CASSLGGTGSNTEAFF. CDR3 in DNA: TGCGCCAGCAGCTTGGGGGGGACAGGGAGCAACACTGAAGCTTTCTTT.

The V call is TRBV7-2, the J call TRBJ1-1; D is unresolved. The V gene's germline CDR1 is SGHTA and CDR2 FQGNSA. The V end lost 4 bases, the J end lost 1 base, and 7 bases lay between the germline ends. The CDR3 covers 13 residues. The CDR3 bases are TGTGCCAGCAGCTCCGCGGGGAACACTGAAGCTTTCTTT. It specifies CASSSAGNTEAFF.

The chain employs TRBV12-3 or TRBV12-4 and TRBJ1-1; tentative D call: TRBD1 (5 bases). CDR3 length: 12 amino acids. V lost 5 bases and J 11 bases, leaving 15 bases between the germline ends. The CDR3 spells CASSPPVGAAFF. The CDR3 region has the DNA TGTGCCAGCAGTCCCCCGGTAGGGGCGGCTTTCTTT.

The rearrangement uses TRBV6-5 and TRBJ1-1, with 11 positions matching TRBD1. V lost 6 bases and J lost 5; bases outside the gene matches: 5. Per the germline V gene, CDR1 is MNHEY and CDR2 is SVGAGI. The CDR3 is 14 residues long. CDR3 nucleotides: TGTGCCAGCAGCGGGACAGGGGGTGGAACTGAAGCTTTCTTT. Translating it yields CASSGTGGGTEAFF.

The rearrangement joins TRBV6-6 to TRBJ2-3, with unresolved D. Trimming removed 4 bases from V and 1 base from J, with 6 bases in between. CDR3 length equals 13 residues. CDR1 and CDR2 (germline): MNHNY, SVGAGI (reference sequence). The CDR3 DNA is TGTGCCAGCAGTTTGTTAGGCACAGATACGCAGTATTTT. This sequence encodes CASSLLGTDTQYF.

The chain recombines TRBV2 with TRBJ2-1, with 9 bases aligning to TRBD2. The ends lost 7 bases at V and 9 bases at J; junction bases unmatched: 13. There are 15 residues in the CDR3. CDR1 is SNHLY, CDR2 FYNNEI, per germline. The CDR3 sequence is CASTLGGGGASEQFF. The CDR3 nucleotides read TGTGCCAGCACCCTCGGGGGCGGGGGGGCCTCTGAGCAGTTCTTC.